This is a list of T cell receptor beta chains from one sample in a study of CD8+CD57+ T cells in acquired aplastic anemia. From the reads, TCRdb called clonotypes with MiXCR, one entry per CDR3 protein. The profile shows about 160,000 distinct CDR3 sequences, about two thirds of them singletons. The sample comprised sorted CD4+, CD8+, or CD8+CD57+ T cells (not recorded which) from PBMCs. These receptors all stem from a human donor with aplastic anemia. Each CDR3 is given with its conserved first and last residue. Fields, in order: V gene, CDR3 protein.

TRBV7-9	CASSQRGTGDEKLFF
TRBV20-1	CSARVDTGEEGYTF
TRBV5-1	CASSLGRGTETQYF
TRBV6-4	CASSEPVAEGTDTQYF
TRBV5-4	CASSGDREYGYTF
TRBV15	CATSREYGTDTQYF
TRBV7-2	CASSFGTVNTEAFF
TRBV29-1	CSVVEDVCEQYF
TRBV24-1	CATSDGYGAQYF
TRBV11-2	CASSLDREVGETQYF
TRBV12-3/TRBV12-4	CASSFTGAPTDTQYF
TRBV10-2	CASSDRVAGGTYEQYF
TRBV12-3/TRBV12-4	CASRTLGENTEAFF
TRBV13	CASSRDPQSTDTQYF
TRBV2	CASSDTPPSYGYTF
TRBV7-3	CASSSDLSSYNEQFF
TRBV2	CASSEGGTYERYF
TRBV6-4	CASSPTLTGNTEAFF
TRBV7-9	CASSVAGAGDTQYF
TRBV5-6	CASSRTPRENTQYF
TRBV20-1	CSASSPEFYEQYF
TRBV7-9	CASSGTQYF
TRBV20-1	CSARDRGNTEAFF
TRBV15	CATSSSRSGQGLNEQFF
TRBV10-3	CAISPETGLSPLHF
TRBV12-3/TRBV12-4	CASSLSIGDREPYEQYF
TRBV4-1	CASSQDRAQAWTEAFF
TRBV2	CASIDGQDPAKNIQYF
TRBV2	CASSESRNTGELFF
TRBV7-8	CASSLVSGRAEQYF
TRBV2	CASSPLDSNQPQHF
TRBV29-1	CSVVTYQETQYF
TRBV15	CATSRARTGAPNEKLFF
TRBV7-2	CASSQEPSGSRQETQYF
TRBV11-2	CASSLDNGPTYTF
TRBV5-1	CASSEREAKQYF
TRBV10-3	CAISESAGFSYEQYF
TRBV5-5	CASSLGGQSEQYF
TRBV2	CASSASGRYTDTQYF
TRBV7-6	CASSLAPTNSETQYF
TRBV5-4	CASSSTQDTAAEAFF
TRBV7-6	CASSLDAGTDTQYF
TRBV7-6	CASSSGSGTEAFF
TRBV7-8	CASSNDPGQYF
TRBV5-5	CASSLDGTADYTEAFF
TRBV9	CASSVVRVGTRRGGYTF
TRBV7-6	CASSPGGLSYGYTF
TRBV7-9	CASRLGPGELFF
TRBV5-1	CASQLQGQGSYEQHF
TRBV24-1	CATSDLRTRNPYEQYF
TRBV7-9	CASSIGQGTNEKLFF